This TCR beta chain was captured by sequencing in a study of human T cells and chemical hapten exposure. In the study overall: Readings were taken at 6 days from patch tests that had applied 0.01% DPC to the upper back.

Germline V CDR1 and CDR2: LGHDT, YNNKEL (reference sequence). This CDR3 is built from 13 residues. V shed 1 base and J shed 3 bases, with 3 bases lying between them. This clonotype was seen many times. The sample's time point: patch test 1, 2 weeks after DPC sensitization. Treatment of the sample: therapeutic diphenylcyclopropenone sensitization with weekly scalp DPC. Total RNA extraction was carried out from unfractionated whole blood. The library tagged individual cDNA molecules with unique molecular identifiers. TCRdb fed the RACE reads into MiXCR, producing one record per CDR3 protein. Counted here are some 41,000 distinct CDR3 sequences, 4% occurring once; the ten biggest clones make up about 24%.

This TCR was sampled from a man in his fifties or sixties with alopecia areata. Some clones in this sample may be carry-over from other donors' samples. The rearrangement uses TRBV3-1 and TRBJ2-2; D is unclear. Source: whole blood, taken in connection with sensitization to the hapten diphenylcyclopropenone (DPC). The CDR3 loop is CASSQAHTGELFF. The DNA of the CDR3 is TGTGCCAGCAGCCAAGCTCACACCGGGGAGCTGTTTTTT.